This TCR beta chain was sequenced during a study of cytomegalovirus exposure and HLA in healthy donors. Profiling relied on immunoSEQ multiplex PCR, and the TCRdb table lists in-frame clones only, not all of them. The table records some 98,000 clones, roughly nine tenths of them present only once. This CDR3 comprises 12 residues. V was cut by 4 bases and J by 3 bases, with 5 bases left in between. Germline CDR1 is ENHRY and CDR2 is SYGVKD. Points from the study as a whole: The authors enumerated 180 or so TCR beta chains as linked to cytomegalovirus. The tendency of first-cohort TCR clusters to co-occur in the 90 to 150 validation repertoires was the finding of a later analysis. A few chains tied to CMV proved CMV antigen-specific in vitro.

Worth noting for this clone: What it binds is unknown.

The TCR was taken from a woman in her thirties in good health and CMV-seronegative. The chain uses TRBV10-3 and TRBJ2-3, with unresolved D. Sequences were obtained from PBMCs. CDR3 region: CAISGSTDTQYF. CDR3 in DNA: TGTGCCATCAGTGGTTCGACAGATACGCAGTATTTT.